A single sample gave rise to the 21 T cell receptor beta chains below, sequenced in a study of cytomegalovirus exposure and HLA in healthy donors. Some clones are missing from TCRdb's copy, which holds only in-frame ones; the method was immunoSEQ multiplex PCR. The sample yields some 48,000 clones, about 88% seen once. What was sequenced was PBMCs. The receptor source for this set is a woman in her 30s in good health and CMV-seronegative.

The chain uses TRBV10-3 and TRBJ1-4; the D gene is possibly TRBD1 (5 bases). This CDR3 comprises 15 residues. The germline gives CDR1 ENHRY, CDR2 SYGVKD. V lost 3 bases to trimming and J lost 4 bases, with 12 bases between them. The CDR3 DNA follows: TGTGCCATCAGTGACCCGACAGCGGGTAATGAAAAACTGTTTTTT. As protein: CAISDPTAGNEKLFF.

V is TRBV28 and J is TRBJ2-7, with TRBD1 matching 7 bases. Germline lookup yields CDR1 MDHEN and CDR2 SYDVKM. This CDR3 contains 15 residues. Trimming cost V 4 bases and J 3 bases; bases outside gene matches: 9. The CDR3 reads CASSSGTASGYEQYF. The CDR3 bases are TGTGCCAGCAGTTCCGGGACAGCCTCGGGCTACGAGCAGTACTTC.

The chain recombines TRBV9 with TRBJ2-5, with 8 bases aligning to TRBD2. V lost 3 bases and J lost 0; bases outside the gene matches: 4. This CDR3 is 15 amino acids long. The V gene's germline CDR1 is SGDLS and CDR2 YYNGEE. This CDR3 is CASSELAGNQETQYF. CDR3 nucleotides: TGTGCCAGCAGCGAATTAGCGGGAAACCAAGAGACCCAGTACTTC. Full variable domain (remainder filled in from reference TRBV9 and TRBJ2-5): DSGVTQTPKHLITATGQRVTLRCSPRSGDLSVYWYQQSLDQGLQFLIQYYNGEERAKGNILERFSAQQFPDLHSELNLSSLELGDSALYFCASSELAGNQETQYFGPGTRLLVL.

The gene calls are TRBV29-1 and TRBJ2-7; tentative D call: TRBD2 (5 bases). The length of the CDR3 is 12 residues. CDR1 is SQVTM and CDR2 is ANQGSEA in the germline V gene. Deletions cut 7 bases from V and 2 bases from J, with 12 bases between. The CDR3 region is CSAGFFPYEQYF. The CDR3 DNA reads TGCAGCGCGGGATTTTTCCCCTACGAGCAGTACTTC.

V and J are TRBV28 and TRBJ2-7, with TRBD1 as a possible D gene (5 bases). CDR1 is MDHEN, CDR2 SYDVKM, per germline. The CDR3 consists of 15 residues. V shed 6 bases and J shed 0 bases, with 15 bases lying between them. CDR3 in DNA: TGTGCCAGCAGGAGTTTTGGGGCACCCTCCTACGAGCAGTACTTC. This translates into CASRSFGAPSYEQYF.

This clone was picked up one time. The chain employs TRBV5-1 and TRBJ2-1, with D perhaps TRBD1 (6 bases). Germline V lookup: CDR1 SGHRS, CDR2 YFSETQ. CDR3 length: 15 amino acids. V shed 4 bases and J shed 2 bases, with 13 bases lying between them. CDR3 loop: CASSLGGATYNEQFF. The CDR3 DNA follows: TGCGCCAGCAGCCTAGGGGGTGCTACCTACAATGAGCAGTTCTTC.

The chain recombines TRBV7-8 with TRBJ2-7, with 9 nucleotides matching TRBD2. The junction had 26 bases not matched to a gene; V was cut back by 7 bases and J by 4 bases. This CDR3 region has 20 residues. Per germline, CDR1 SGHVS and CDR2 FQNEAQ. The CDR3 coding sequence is TGTGCCAGCACCATACGTTCGGGGCCTAGCGGGATTAAGCAGAGGTACGAGCAGTACTTC. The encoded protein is CASTIRSGPSGIKQRYEQYF.

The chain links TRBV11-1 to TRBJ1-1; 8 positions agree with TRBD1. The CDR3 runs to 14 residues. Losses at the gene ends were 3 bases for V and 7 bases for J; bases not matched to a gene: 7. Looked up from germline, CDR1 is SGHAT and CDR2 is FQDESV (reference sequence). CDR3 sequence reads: CASSFPSQGVEAFF. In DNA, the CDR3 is TGTGCCAGCAGCTTCCCGTCACAGGGGGTTGAAGCTTTCTTT.

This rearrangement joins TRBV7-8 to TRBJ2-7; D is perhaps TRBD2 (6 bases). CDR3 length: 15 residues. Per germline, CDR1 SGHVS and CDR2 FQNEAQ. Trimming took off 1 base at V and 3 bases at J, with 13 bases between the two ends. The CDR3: CASSLELEGRYEQYF. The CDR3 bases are TGTGCCAGCAGCTTAGAGTTGGAGGGCCGCTACGAGCAGTACTTC. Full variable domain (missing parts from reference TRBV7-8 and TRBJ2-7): GAGVSQSPRYKVAKRGQDVALRCDPISGHVSLFWYQQALGQGPEFLTYFQNEAQLDKSGLPSDRFFAERPEGSVSTLKIQRTQQEDSAVYLCASSLELEGRYEQYFGPGTRLTVT.

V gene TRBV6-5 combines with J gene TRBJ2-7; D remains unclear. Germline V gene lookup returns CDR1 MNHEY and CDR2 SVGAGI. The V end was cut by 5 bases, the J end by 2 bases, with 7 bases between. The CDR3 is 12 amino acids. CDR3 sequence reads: CASSAGAYEQYF. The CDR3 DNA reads TGTGCCAGCAGTGCCGGAGCCTACGAGCAGTACTTC.

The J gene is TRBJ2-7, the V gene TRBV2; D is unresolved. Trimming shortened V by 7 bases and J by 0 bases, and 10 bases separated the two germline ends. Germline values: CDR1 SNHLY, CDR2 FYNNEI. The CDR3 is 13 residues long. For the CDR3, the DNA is TGTGCCAGCACCGCGGATGGCTCCTACGAGCAGTACTTC. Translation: CASTADGSYEQYF. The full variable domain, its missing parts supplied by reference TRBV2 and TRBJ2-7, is EPEVTQTPSHQVTQMGQEVILRCVPISNHLYFYWYRQILGQKVEFLVSFYNNEISEKSEIFDDQFSVERPDGSNFTLKIRSTKLEDSAMYFCASTADGSYEQYFGPGTRLTVT.

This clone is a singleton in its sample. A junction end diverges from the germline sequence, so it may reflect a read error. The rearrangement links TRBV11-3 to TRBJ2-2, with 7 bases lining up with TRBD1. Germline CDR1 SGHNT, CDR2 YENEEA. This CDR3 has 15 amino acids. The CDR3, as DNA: TGCGCCAGCAGCTTTCAGGGGGAAGGCACCGGGGAGCTGTTTTTT. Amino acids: CASSFQGEGTGELFF.

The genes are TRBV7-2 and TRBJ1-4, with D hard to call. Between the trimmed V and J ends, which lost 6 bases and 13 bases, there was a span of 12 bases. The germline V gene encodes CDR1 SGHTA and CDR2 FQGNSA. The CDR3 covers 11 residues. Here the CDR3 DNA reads TGTGCCAGCAGTGGCGGGCAGCGACTGTTTTTT. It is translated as CASSGGQRLFF. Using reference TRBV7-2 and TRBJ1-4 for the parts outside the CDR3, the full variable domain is GAGVSQSPSNKVTEKGKDVELRCDPISGHTALYWYRQSLGQGLEFLIYFQGNSAPDKSGLPSDRFSAERTGGSVSTLTIQRTQQEDSAVYLCASSGGQRLFFGSGTQLSVL.

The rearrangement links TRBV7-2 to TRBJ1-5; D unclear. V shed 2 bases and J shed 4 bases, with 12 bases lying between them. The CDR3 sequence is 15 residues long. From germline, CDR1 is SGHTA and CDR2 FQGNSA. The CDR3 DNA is TGTGCCAGCAGCTTATCGGTGATAGCTAATCAGCCCCAGCATTTT. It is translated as CASSLSVIANQPQHF.

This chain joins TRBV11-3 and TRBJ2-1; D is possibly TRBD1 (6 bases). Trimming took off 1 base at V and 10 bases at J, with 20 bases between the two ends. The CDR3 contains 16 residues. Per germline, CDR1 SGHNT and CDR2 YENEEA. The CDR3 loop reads CASSLGTLTGGGEQFF. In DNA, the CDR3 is TGTGCCAGCAGCTTAGGGACCTTGACTGGGGGCGGAGAGCAGTTCTTC.

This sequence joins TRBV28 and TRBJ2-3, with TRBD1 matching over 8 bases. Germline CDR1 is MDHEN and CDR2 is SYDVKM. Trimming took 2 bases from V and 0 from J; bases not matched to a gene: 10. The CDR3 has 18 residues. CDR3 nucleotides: TGTGCCAGCAGTTTACCGGGACAGGCCATGATTAGCACAGATACGCAGTATTTT. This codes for CASSLPGQAMISTDTQYF.

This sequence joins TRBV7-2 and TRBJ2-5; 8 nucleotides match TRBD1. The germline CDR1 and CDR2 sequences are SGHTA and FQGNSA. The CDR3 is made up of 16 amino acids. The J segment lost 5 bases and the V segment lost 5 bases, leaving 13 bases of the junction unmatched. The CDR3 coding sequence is TGTGCCAGCAGCCCGTGGACAGGGTCGGTATCTGAGACCCAGTACTTC. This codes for CASSPWTGSVSETQYF.

The CDR3 DNA sequence: TGTGCCTGGGTACCCGGGACTAGCGGGAGACGGGAGACCCAGTACTTC. Amino acids: CAWVPGTSGRRETQYF. This rearrangement joins TRBV30 to TRBJ2-5; 14 bases agree with TRBD2. The CDR3 is made up of 16 amino acids. The V and J ends lost 5 bases and 5 bases, in that order; junction bases with no gene match: 10. The germline CDR1 and CDR2 sequences are GTSNPN and SVGIG (reference sequence).

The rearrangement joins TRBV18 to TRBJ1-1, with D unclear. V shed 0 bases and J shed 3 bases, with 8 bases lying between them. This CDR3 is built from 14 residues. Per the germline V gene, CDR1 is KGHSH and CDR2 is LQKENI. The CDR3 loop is CASSPPSTHTEAFF. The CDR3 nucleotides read TGTGCCAGCTCACCACCATCCACACACACTGAAGCTTTCTTT. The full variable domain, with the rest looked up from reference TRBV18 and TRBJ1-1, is NAGVMQNPRHLVRRRGQEARLRCSPMKGHSHVYWYRQLPEEGLKFMVYLQKENIIDESGMPKERFSAEFPKEGPSILRIQQVVRGDSAAYFCASSPPSTHTEAFFGQGTRLTVV.

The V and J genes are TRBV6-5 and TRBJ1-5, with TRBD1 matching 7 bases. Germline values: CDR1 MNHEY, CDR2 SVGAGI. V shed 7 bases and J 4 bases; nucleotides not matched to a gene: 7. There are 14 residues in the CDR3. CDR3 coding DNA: TGTGCCAGCACCCCACAGGGGCCGAATCAGCCCCAGCATTTT. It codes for CASTPQGPNQPQHF.

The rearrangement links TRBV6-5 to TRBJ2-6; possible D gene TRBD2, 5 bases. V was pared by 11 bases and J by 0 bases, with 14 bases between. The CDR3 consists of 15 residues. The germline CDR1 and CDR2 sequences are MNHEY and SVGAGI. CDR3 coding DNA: TGTGCCGTACGGACGGGGAGCTCTGGGGCCAACGTCCTGACTTTC. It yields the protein CAVRTGSSGANVLTF.